These 8 T cell receptor beta chains share one sample of origin, sequenced in a study of blood T cell repertoires in COVID-19. Clones were read by immunoSEQ multiplex PCR, and TCRdb kept only the in-frame ones, dropping some. This table has roughly 140,000 clones, 80% to 90% appearing once. Sequenced material: peripheral blood. The receptors derive from a human donor with acute or convalescent COVID-19. The donor label of this sample is uncertain.

The chain uses TRBV7-2 and TRBJ1-1, with 9 bases identical to TRBD1. Per the germline V gene, CDR1 is SGHTA and CDR2 is FQGNSA. J gave up 0 bases and V 5 bases, and 4 bases lay outside the gene matches. The CDR3 totals 15 residues. In DNA form, the CDR3 reads TGTGCCAGCAGCCTACAGGGGGCTTTGAACACTGAAGCTTTCTTT. Residues: CASSLQGALNTEAFF.

The DNA for the CDR3 is TGTGCCAGCAGCCCTCGGCAGTGGGTAATGAGGCCAGTTCGTGGCTACACCTTC. Encoded protein: CASSPRQWVMRPVRGYTF. The chain has TRBV14 and TRBJ1-2; D is unclear. V was clipped by 4 bases and J by 7 bases, with 28 bases between them. The CDR3 length is 18 residues. Germline V gene data show CDR1 as SGHDN and CDR2 as FVKESK.

CDR3 sequence: CASSPRDRGRKYEQYF. CDR3 bases: TGTGCCAGCAGCCCTCGGGACAGGGGGCGGAAATACGAGCAGTACTTC. The V and J genes are TRBV14 and TRBJ2-7; TRBD1 matches 12 bases. V lost 4 bases and J lost 4; bases outside the gene matches: 8. The CDR3 is 16 amino acids. Germline loops: CDR1 SGHDN, CDR2 FVKESK.

This clone has a handful of counts. The chain joins TRBV6-5 to TRBJ2-4, with D maybe TRBD1 (6 bases). The V gene lost 10 bases and the J gene lost 8 bases, with 15 bases spanning the gap. The CDR3 extends over 12 amino acids. Germline V gene lookup returns CDR1 MNHEY and CDR2 SVGAGI. The CDR3 coding sequence is TGTGCCACCGCCCGGGACAATCACATTCAGTACTTC. It codes for CATARDNHIQYF.

The rearrangement links TRBV12-3 or TRBV12-4 to TRBJ1-3; the D is unclear. The V end lost 11 bases, the J end lost 0 bases, and 11 bases lay between the germline ends. The CDR3 totals 13 residues. DNA of the CDR3: TGTGCCGTGTCCAAGAGCTCTGGAAACACCATATATTTT. Translating it yields CAVSKSSGNTIYF.

This chain joins TRBV7-3 and TRBJ2-1; D is ambiguous. V gave up 2 bases and J gave up 11 bases, with 10 bases separating them. This CDR3 comprises 12 residues. The germline CDR1 and CDR2 sequences are SGHTA and FQGTGA. CDR3 amino acids: CASSLSGPQQFF. CDR3 sequence (DNA): TGTGCCAGCAGCTTATCAGGTCCCCAGCAGTTCTTC.

Notes on this clone: This sample includes further DNA sequences coding for the same CDR3. The chain links TRBV5-4 to TRBJ2-3, with 8 bases that match TRBD1. V shed 1 base and J 5 bases; nucleotides not matched to a gene: 0. Germline V lookup: CDR1 SGHNT, CDR2 YYREEE (reference sequence). This CDR3 region has 13 residues. Here the CDR3 reads CASSLTGGDTQYF. The CDR3 nucleotides read TGTGCCAGCAGCTTGACAGGGGGAGATACGCAGTATTTT.

The chain has TRBV7-9 and TRBJ1-2; TRBD1 matches at 7 bases. The CDR3 is made up of 15 amino acids. With 4 bases clipped from V and 5 bases from J, the junction kept 10 bases outside the gene matches. Germline assignment: CDR1 SEHNR and CDR2 FQNEAQ (reference sequence). CDR3 bases: TGTGCCAGCAGCTCATCTTCGACAGGGTTTTATGGCTACACCTTC. It encodes CASSSSSTGFYGYTF.